Each of the 18 T cell receptor beta chains below was sequenced from the same sample in a study of OX40 agonist ivuxolimab in advanced cancers. Profiling relied on immunoSEQ multiplex PCR, and the TCRdb table lists in-frame clones only, not all of them. The sample holds tens of thousands of clones, approximately 93% seen once. The specimen comprised CD4+ or CD8+ T cells sorted from blood, sampled in a trial of the OX40 agonist ivuxolimab. The source is an adult with an advanced solid tumor such as melanoma, head and neck, liver or kidney cancer.

The chain carries TRBV28 and TRBJ2-3; 7 nucleotides align to TRBD2. The CDR3 contains 16 residues. CDR1 is MDHEN and CDR2 is SYDVKM in the germline V gene. With 6 bases clipped from V and 2 bases from J, the junction kept 11 bases outside the gene matches. The CDR3 bases are TGTGCCAGCAGCTTGTTGGGGGGGGGTGACACAGATACGCAGTATTTT. Translation: CASSLLGGGDTDTQYF.

The chain recombines TRBV25-1 with TRBJ1-5, with D perhaps TRBD1 (6 bases). Trimming took off 3 bases at V and 3 bases at J, with 12 bases between the two ends. This CDR3 comprises 15 residues. Germline CDR1 and CDR2: MGHDK and SYGVNS. The CDR3 sequence is CASSEGRGVNQPQHF. CDR3 in DNA: TGTGCCAGCAGTGAGGGCAGGGGCGTCAATCAGCCCCAGCATTTT.

The chain carries TRBV7-8 and TRBJ2-2, with 13 bases that match TRBD2. The CDR3 is 18 amino acids. Per the germline V gene, CDR1 is SGHVS and CDR2 is FQNEAQ. V lost 4 bases to trimming and J lost 4 bases; unmatched junction nucleotides: 9. The CDR3 DNA reads as TGTGCCAGCAGCTCGCCACTAGCGGGGGGGCCTGGCACCGGGGAGCTGTTTTTT. Translating it yields CASSSPLAGGPGTGELFF. The entire variable domain, with the rest obtained from reference TRBV7-8 and TRBJ2-2, is as follows: GAGVSQSPRYKVAKRGQDVALRCDPISGHVSLFWYQQALGQGPEFLTYFQNEAQLDKSGLPSDRFFAERPEGSVSTLKIQRTQQEDSAVYLCASSSPLAGGPGTGELFFGEGSRLTVL.

This chain uses TRBV6-5 with TRBJ1-2; D not certain. From germline, CDR1 is MNHEY and CDR2 SVGAGI. V was clipped by 0 bases and J by 4 bases, with 12 bases between them. This CDR3 has 15 residues. The CDR3 is CASSYSGNSPYGYTF. CDR3 nucleotide sequence: TGTGCCAGCAGTTACTCGGGGAACAGTCCCTATGGCTACACCTTC.

The chain combines TRBV5-6 with TRBJ1-1; D call uncertain. Germline values: CDR1 SGHDT, CDR2 YYEEEE. V was clipped by 0 bases and J by 4 bases, with 7 bases between them. The CDR3 consists of 13 residues. Written as DNA, the CDR3 is TGTGCCAGCAGCTTGGGTCAGAGCACTGAAGCTTTCTTT. Amino acid sequence: CASSLGQSTEAFF.

This chain joins TRBV19 and TRBJ1-2; maybe TRBD1 (5 bases). Trimming took 5 bases from V and 1 from J, leaving 17 bases between them. This CDR3 is 16 amino acids long. Germline CDR1 LNHDA, CDR2 SQIVND (reference sequence). CDR3 DNA: TGTGCCAGTAGTCCTGGGCGCGGGGGATATAACTATGGCTACACCTTC. It is translated as CASSPGRGGYNYGYTF.

The chain combines TRBV6-5 with TRBJ2-5; TRBD2 might be the D (5 bases). The CDR3 covers 12 residues. CDR1 and CDR2 from the germline V gene are MNHEY and SVGAGI. The V end lost 6 bases, the J end lost 2 bases, and 7 bases lay between the germline ends. The CDR3 region is CASSRDQETQYF. The CDR3 nucleotides are TGTGCCAGCAGCCGGGATCAAGAGACCCAGTACTTC.

The rearrangement joins TRBV9 to TRBJ1-4; D unresolved. V lost 4 bases to trimming and J lost 1 base, with 17 bases between them. The CDR3 is 17 residues long. In germline, CDR1 is SGDLS, CDR2 YYNGEE. CDR3 sequence reads: CASSPWERAETNEKLFF. The CDR3 nucleotides read TGTGCCAGCAGCCCATGGGAGAGGGCAGAAACTAATGAAAAACTGTTTTTT.

V gene TRBV6-1 combines with J gene TRBJ2-7, with D uncertain. Germline CDR1 MNHNS, CDR2 SASEGT. The CDR3 loop spans 13 amino acids. Trimming stripped 4 bases from V and 3 bases from J, with 10 bases between. The CDR3 DNA follows: TGTGCCAGCAGTGGGGATAGCTTCTACGAGCAGTACTTC. It is translated as CASSGDSFYEQYF.

The CDR3 DNA sequence: TGTGCCAGCAGCGTAGACTGGGGTGGAGAGCAGTTCTTC. It yields the protein CASSVDWGGEQFF. The chain couples TRBV9 to TRBJ2-1; no clear D gene. V lost 0 bases to trimming and J lost 10 bases, with 11 bases between them. CDR3 length: 13 amino acids. The germline V gene encodes CDR1 SGDLS and CDR2 YYNGEE.

The genes are TRBV27 and TRBJ1-5; D is perhaps TRBD1 (5 bases). The ends were cut back, 5 bases at V and 5 bases at J, with 16 bases in the middle. The CDR3 totals 15 residues. CDR1 and CDR2 (germline): MNHEY, SMNVEV (reference sequence). Here the CDR3 reads CASSEGTAEYQPQHF. The CDR3, as DNA: TGTGCCAGCAGTGAAGGGACTGCCGAGTATCAGCCCCAGCATTTT.

The V and J genes are TRBV6-1 and TRBJ1-3; 8 bases fit TRBD1. This CDR3 is built from 14 residues. Germline assignment: CDR1 MNHNS and CDR2 SASEGT. J gave up 4 bases and V 5 bases, and 4 bases lay outside the gene matches. CDR3 in DNA: TGTGCCAGCAGTTGGACAGGGCGAGGAAACACCATATATTTT. Its protein is CASSWTGRGNTIYF.

This chain connects TRBV28 to TRBJ2-5; 12 positions match TRBD2. With V trimmed by 0 bases and J by 4 bases, 6 bases remained unmatched. This CDR3 has 17 amino acids. Per the germline V gene, CDR1 is MDHEN and CDR2 is SYDVKM. CDR3 protein: CASSLWTSGGRGETQYF. The CDR3, as DNA: TGTGCCAGCAGTTTATGGACTAGCGGGGGCCGGGGAGAGACCCAGTACTTC.

The J gene is TRBJ2-7, the V gene TRBV15; no firm D call. Germline V CDR1 and CDR2: LNHNV, YYDKDF (reference sequence). Trimming pared 4 bases from V and 7 bases from J, leaving 14 bases between. The CDR3 is 13 residues long. The CDR3 coding sequence is TGTGCCACCAGCATCCAAGATTTAGGGGAGCAGTACTTC. Translating it yields CATSIQDLGEQYF.

Comments on this clone: Other DNA sequences in the sample encode the same CDR3. The chain links TRBV27 to TRBJ2-1; possibly TRBD2 for D (5 bases). CDR1 is MNHEY, CDR2 SMNVEV, per germline (reference sequence). V was shortened by 2 bases and J by 0 bases, with 5 bases between the two germline ends. CDR3 size: 14 residues. The CDR3 loop is CASSLGSSYNEQFF. DNA for the CDR3: TGTGCCAGCAGTTTAGGGAGCTCCTACAATGAGCAGTTCTTC.

This clone is a singleton in its sample. The chain recombines TRBV10-3 with TRBJ1-1; D unclear. The CDR3 totals 12 residues. V lost 4 bases to trimming and J lost 1 base, with 4 bases between them. Germline CDR1 reads ENHRY; CDR2 reads SYGVKD. In DNA form, the CDR3 reads TGTGCCATCAGTGGAGGGAACACTGAAGCTTTCTTT. Protein product: CAISGGNTEAFF.

This rearrangement joins TRBV19 to TRBJ2-5, with D uncertain. The V and J ends lost 10 bases and 3 bases respectively, with 15 bases between them. CDR1 LNHDA and CDR2 SQIVND come from the germline V gene (reference sequence). The CDR3 totals 13 residues. CDR3 sequence (DNA): TGTGCCAAACGGCGTAGGAGCAAAGAGACCCAGTACTTC. Protein sequence: CAKRRRSKETQYF.

V usage is TRBV7-9 and J usage is TRBJ2-3, with D hard to call. V lost 0 bases and J lost 8, with 18 bases in between. In germline, CDR1 is SEHNR, CDR2 FQNEAQ (reference sequence). The CDR3 has 16 amino acids. CDR3 DNA sequence: TGTGCCAGCAGCTTAGCGCCCTCCGACCTGTCGCCTACGCAGTATTTT. This codes for CASSLAPSDLSPTQYF.